The rows below give T cell receptor beta chains drawn from one sample of a study of T cells after yellow fever vaccination. TCRdb passed the 5' RACE reads through MiXCR, listing each CDR3 protein once. The sample lists 300,000 or so distinct CDR3 sequences, about 10% occurring once. The source was CD4+ T cells sorted from PBMCs, collected 5 days after the yellow fever booster vaccination. These TCRs come from a man aged 18 to 35 who received the YFV17D yellow fever vaccine. CDR3s include the opening cysteine and the closing phenylalanine or tryptophan. Size is omitted from some rows. Given values are once, few, many or a class for expanded clones.

v_gene	abundance	j_gene	CDR3aa
TRBV4-3	many	TRBJ2-7	CASSHRGAGEQYF
TRBV12-5	many	TRBJ2-5	CASGLVVRRGETQYF
TRBV6-2/TRBV6-3	NA	TRBJ1-2	CASRDRRYGYTF
TRBV10-3	few	TRBJ2-7	CAISEARATYEQYF
TRBV12-3/TRBV12-4	many	TRBJ1-4	CASSLGEPNEKLFF
TRBV3-1	NA	TRBJ1-6	CASSPQGQGGPLHF
TRBV5-1	few	TRBJ2-1	CASSPASGSYNEQFF
TRBV3-1	many	TRBJ1-3	CASSQWDSGNTIYF
TRBV3-1	few	TRBJ1-1	CASSQGVGTEAFF
TRBV11-2	few	TRBJ1-5	CASSVSGFGNQPQHF
TRBV7-2	few	TRBJ1-5	CASSPPPGGFNQPQHF
TRBV5-5	few	TRBJ1-5	CASSLWRDQPQHF
TRBV7-9	many	TRBJ2-2	CASRRVGAGELFF
TRBV4-2	many	TRBJ1-4	CASSQEAGSGEKLFF
TRBV5-1	few	TRBJ2-7	CASSLTGGAGYEQYF
TRBV20-1	many	TRBJ2-5	CSATTGGGTQYF
TRBV4-1	many	TRBJ1-1	CASSQDFGAAEAFF
TRBV29-1	many	TRBJ1-1	CSVDRRMNTEAFF
TRBV11-2	NA	TRBJ2-3	CASSSFSSGGALRAQYF
TRBV9	NA	TRBJ1-2	CASSVDHSTNYGYTF
TRBV20-1	few	TRBJ2-5	CSAFKSGAWETQYF
TRBV10-3	NA	TRBJ1-1	CAISGAQGVTEAFF
TRBV7-2	few	TRBJ2-2	CASSSRTSGATGELFF
TRBV5-1	many	TRBJ2-5	CASRPGLAMETQYF
TRBV7-9	few	TRBJ1-1	CASSQAGGEGVRTEAFF
TRBV6-1	NA	TRBJ1-1	CASSVMGSWDTEAFF
TRBV4-2	NA	TRBJ1-1	CASSLGSGPNTEAFF
TRBV18	NA	TRBJ2-1	CASSPPGAASRPYNEQFF
TRBV6-5	NA	TRBJ2-7	CATRSSYEQYF
TRBV11-2	few	TRBJ2-2	CASSSRRVPNTGELFF
TRBV6-6	few	TRBJ1-2	CASSYSRQGVRPNYGYTF